These 32 T cell receptor beta chains were all obtained from the same sample, sequenced in a study of T-cell memory formation after mild COVID-19. MiXCR, applied by TCRdb to the 5' RACE reads, yields one record per CDR3 protein. This table has around 400,000 distinct CDR3 sequences, roughly 26% appearing once. The sequenced sample consisted of PBMCs or a T cell subset sorted from them (not recorded which). Receptor source: an adult woman who had mild COVID-19 (a few samples of this study predate the infection). Cell type and time point are not known.

DNA of the CDR3: TGTGCCAGCAGCCCCCGGGACTTATTGAATGAGCAGTTCTTC. Translation: CASSPRDLLNEQFF. The gene calls are TRBV7-2 and TRBJ2-1; D perhaps matches TRBD2 (6 bases). V shed 5 bases and J shed 7 bases, with 15 bases lying between them. CDR1 and CDR2 from the germline V gene are SGHTA and FQGNSA. This CDR3 contains 14 residues.

This clonotype was detected a few times. The J gene is TRBJ1-5, the V gene TRBV20-1; possible D gene TRBD1, 6 bases. The germline V and J ends were trimmed by 3 bases and 1 base, with 13 bases remaining between them. From germline, CDR1 is DFQATT and CDR2 SNEGSKA (reference sequence). The length of the CDR3 is 15 residues. The CDR3 reads CSARASGHSNQPQHF. The CDR3, as DNA: TGCAGTGCTAGGGCCTCGGGACACAGCAATCAGCCCCAGCATTTT.

This clonotype has just a few counts. V gene TRBV20-1 combines with J gene TRBJ2-2, with D unclear. The CDR3 has 13 residues. The germline CDR1 and CDR2 sequences are DFQATT and SNEGSKA (reference sequence). Trimming pared 2 bases from V and 4 bases from J, leaving 8 bases between. In DNA form, the CDR3 reads TGCAGTGCTAGAAGGGTGTCCACCGGGGAGCTGTTTTTT. This gives the protein CSARRVSTGELFF.

This clonotype was observed a few times. The chain uses TRBV5-5 and TRBJ2-1, with D possibly matching TRBD1 (6 bases). Deletions cut 6 bases from V and 3 bases from J, with 16 bases between. Per germline, CDR1 SGHKS and CDR2 YYEKEE (reference sequence). The CDR3 covers 15 residues. The CDR3 spells CASTLEWGLYNEQFF. In DNA form, the CDR3 reads TGTGCCAGCACCTTAGAGTGGGGGCTCTACAATGAGCAGTTCTTC. Complete variable domain (other parts from reference TRBV5-5 and TRBJ2-1): DAGVTQSPTHLIKTRGQQVTLRCSPISGHKSVSWYQQVLGQGPQFIFQYYEKEERGRGNFPDRFSARQFPNYSSELNVNALLLGDSALYLCASTLEWGLYNEQFFGPGTRLTVL.

The chain has TRBV2 and TRBJ2-7; a possible D gene is TRBD2 (5 bases). V was shortened by 7 bases and J by 0 bases, with 13 bases between the two germline ends. Germline V gives CDR1 SNHLY, CDR2 FYNNEI. This CDR3 has 14 residues. CDR3 sequence reads: CASNFRRASYEQYF. CDR3 in DNA: TGTGCCAGCAATTTCCGGCGGGCCTCCTACGAGCAGTACTTC.

The chain uses TRBV5-6 and TRBJ2-7; D may correspond to TRBD1 or TRBD2 (5 bases each). CDR1 SGHDT and CDR2 YYEEEE come from the germline V gene. The CDR3 runs to 12 residues. The V gene lost 4 bases and the J gene lost 3 bases, with 8 bases spanning the gap. In DNA form, the CDR3 reads TGTGCCAGCAGCAGGGACCTCTACGAGCAGTACTTC. Amino acid sequence: CASSRDLYEQYF.

This clonotype was seen once. The chain has TRBV20-1 and TRBJ2-1; D uncertain. Germline V gives CDR1 DFQATT, CDR2 SNEGSKA (reference sequence). V lost 1 base to trimming and J lost 3 bases, with 7 bases between them. CDR3 length equals 13 residues. CDR3 nucleotides: TGCAGTGCTAGAGCCCCAGACTACAATGAGCAGTTCTTC. Amino acid sequence: CSARAPDYNEQFF.

This clonotype turned up a few times. The V gene is TRBV11-2, the J gene TRBJ2-7; 7 positions match TRBD1. Germline V gene sequence: CDR1 SGHAT, CDR2 FQNNGV. The CDR3 totals 14 residues. J gave up 4 bases and V 5 bases, and 8 bases lay outside the gene matches. CDR3 DNA sequence: TGTGCCAGCAGCGCTCCCGGGACAGCTTACGAGCAGTACTTC. It specifies CASSAPGTAYEQYF. The full variable domain, completed using reference TRBV11-2 and TRBJ2-7, is EAGVAQSPRYKIIEKRQSVAFWCNPISGHATLYWYQQILGQGPKLLIQFQNNGVVDDSQLPKDRFSAERLKGVDSTLKIQPAKLEDSAVYLCASSAPGTAYEQYFGPGTRLTVT.

This chain connects TRBV5-1 to TRBJ2-7, with 7 bases aligning to TRBD1. The CDR3 length is 13 residues. V lost 5 bases and J lost 6; bases outside the gene matches: 8. Germline V lookup: CDR1 SGHRS, CDR2 YFSETQ. CDR3 sequence: CASRGPGTAEQYF. The DNA for the CDR3 is TGCGCCAGCAGGGGCCCGGGGACAGCCGAGCAGTACTTC.

The chain uses TRBV7-2 and TRBJ2-3, with a possible D match to TRBD2 (7 bases). Germline V gene sequence: CDR1 SGHTA, CDR2 FQGNSA. Trimming left V 3 bases short and J 2 bases short, with 12 bases between. The CDR3 extends over 15 amino acids. The CDR3 region has the DNA TGTGCCAGCAGCTTCAGAGGGGGGGCCACAGATACGCAGTATTTT. It yields the protein CASSFRGGATDTQYF.

V is TRBV5-1 and J is TRBJ1-1; 7 bases agree with TRBD1. The germline V gene has CDR1 SGHRS and CDR2 YFSETQ. The CDR3 loop spans 16 amino acids. The V gene end was trimmed by 1 base and the J gene end by 0 bases; junction bases not matched to a gene: 6. The CDR3 here is CASSLTAGGMNTEAFF. The CDR3 region has the DNA TGCGCCAGCAGCTTGACGGCAGGGGGGATGAACACTGAAGCTTTCTTT.

This clonotype was seen a few times. The rearrangement joins TRBV6-1 to TRBJ1-1; the D is unclear. Germline assignment: CDR1 MNHNS and CDR2 SASEGT. Trimming shortened V by 3 bases and J by 3 bases, and 8 bases separated the two germline ends. This CDR3 contains 13 residues. This CDR3 is CASSDSPYTEAFF. CDR3 DNA: TGTGCCAGCAGTGACAGTCCGTACACTGAAGCTTTCTTT.

The rearrangement links TRBV6-5 to TRBJ1-5; D remains unclear. Trimming took off 5 bases at V and 3 bases at J, with 8 bases between the two ends. CDR3 length: 13 residues. Germline V gives CDR1 MNHEY, CDR2 SVGAGI. The CDR3 here is CASSEVFNQPQHF. As DNA, the CDR3 is TGTGCCAGCAGTGAAGTCTTCAATCAGCCCCAGCATTTT.

This clonotype turned up a few times. This chain joins TRBV6-5 and TRBJ2-5, with 9 nucleotides matching TRBD2. The CDR3 consists of 18 residues. Germline CDR1 is MNHEY and CDR2 is SVGAGI. V lost 3 bases to trimming and J lost 5 bases; unmatched junction nucleotides: 16. CDR3 DNA: TGTGCCAGCAGTTATAATATACCTAGCGGGGATGTGGAGGAGACCCAGTACTTC. It is translated as CASSYNIPSGDVEETQYF.

The CDR3 region is CASSPRVRAYEQYF. The CDR3 DNA sequence: TGTGCCAGTAGTCCTCGGGTCAGGGCCTACGAGCAGTACTTC. This chain connects TRBV19 to TRBJ2-7; possibly TRBD1 for D (5 bases). In germline, CDR1 is LNHDA, CDR2 SQIVND (reference sequence). V dropped 5 bases and J dropped 2 bases, with 13 bases sitting between them. This CDR3 contains 14 residues. The complete variable domain, with remaining parts taken from reference TRBV19 and TRBJ2-7, reads DGGITQSPKYLFRKEGQNVTLSCEQNLNHDAMYWYRQDPGQGLRLIYYSQIVNDFQKGDIAEGYSVSREKKESFPLTVTSAQKNPTAFYLCASSPRVRAYEQYFGPGTRLTVT.

Note on this clonotype: One junction end does not reproduce the germline sequence, and a read error may be involved. The chain carries TRBV5-3 and TRBJ2-1, with 9 nucleotides matching TRBD2. TRBV5-3 counts as an open reading frame of uncertain function. This CDR3 region has 17 residues. CDR3 residues: CARSAPHPSGIKDEQFF. CDR3 DNA: TGTGCAAGAAGCGCCCCTCACCCTAGCGGGATTAAGGATGAGCAGTTCTTC.

This clonotype showed up just a few times. This chain connects TRBV5-5 to TRBJ1-1, with D possibly matching TRBD1 (6 bases). Deletions cut 1 base from V and 0 bases from J, with 13 bases between. The CDR3 has 16 amino acids. Germline values: CDR1 SGHKS, CDR2 YYEKEE (reference sequence). The CDR3 nucleotides read TGTGCCAGCAGCTTGATTCCCGGGACAATGAACACTGAAGCTTTCTTT. Translation: CASSLIPGTMNTEAFF.

This clonotype turned up a few times. The chain combines TRBV29-1 with TRBJ2-3; no clear D. From germline, CDR1 is SQVTM and CDR2 ANQGSEA. Trimming stripped 1 base from V and 3 bases from J, with 8 bases between. The CDR3 sequence is 13 residues long. The CDR3 is CSVEVGGTDTQYF. The CDR3 bases are TGCAGCGTTGAAGTTGGCGGAACAGATACGCAGTATTTT.

This rearrangement joins TRBV20-1 to TRBJ2-3; D unresolved. Between the trimmed V and J ends, which lost 2 bases and 0 bases, there was a span of 6 bases. The CDR3 has 13 amino acids. CDR1 and CDR2 from the germline V gene are DFQATT and SNEGSKA (reference sequence). The CDR3 reads CSARTGSTDTQYF. Written as DNA, the CDR3 is TGCAGTGCTAGAACGGGTAGCACAGATACGCAGTATTTT.

The chain joins TRBV7-8 to TRBJ2-1; 9 nucleotides line up with TRBD2. Looked up from germline, CDR1 is SGHVS and CDR2 is FQNEAQ. The length of the CDR3 is 18 residues. V was pared by 4 bases and J by 7 bases, with 17 bases of the junction left unmatched. CDR3 nucleotide sequence: TGTGCCAGCAGCTCCTGGATAGTAGCGGGAGTCCTCTGGAATGAGCAGTTCTTC. It encodes CASSSWIVAGVLWNEQFF. Filled out from reference TRBV7-8 and TRBJ2-1, the complete variable domain reads GAGVSQSPRYKVAKRGQDVALRCDPISGHVSLFWYQQALGQGPEFLTYFQNEAQLDKSGLPSDRFFAERPEGSVSTLKIQRTQQEDSAVYLCASSSWIVAGVLWNEQFFGPGTRLTVL.

This rearrangement joins TRBV3-1 to TRBJ1-2, with D unresolved. Germline V lookup: CDR1 LGHDT, CDR2 YNNKEL (reference sequence). Between the trimmed V and J ends, which lost 0 bases and 2 bases, there was a span of 7 bases. The CDR3 has 14 residues. The CDR3 spells CASSQDIANYGYTF. The CDR3 DNA reads as TGTGCCAGCAGCCAAGATATCGCAAACTATGGCTACACCTTC.

At least ten counts were recorded for this clonotype. The V gene is TRBV5-1, the J gene TRBJ2-6; D is undetermined. The V end lost 7 bases, the J end lost 1 base, and 3 bases lay between the germline ends. This CDR3 has 12 amino acids. Per germline, CDR1 SGHRS and CDR2 YFSETQ. CDR3 region: CASRSGANVLTF. The CDR3 DNA reads as TGCGCCAGCCGATCTGGGGCCAACGTCCTGACTTTC.

This clonotype was observed a few times. This CDR3 is CSATRSSGRAVHEQYF. CDR3 bases: TGCAGTGCTACCAGATCGAGCGGGAGGGCCGTCCACGAGCAGTACTTC. V is TRBV20-1 and J is TRBJ2-7, with 10 bases fitting TRBD2. This CDR3 spans 16 amino acids. Per the germline V gene, CDR1 is DFQATT and CDR2 is SNEGSKA (reference sequence). The junction had 14 bases not matched to a gene; V was cut back by 4 bases and J by 5 bases.

In this sample, this clonotype turned up a few times. CDR3 nucleotide sequence: TGTGCCAGCTCACCAATGGGTCAGCCCCAGCATTTT. The encoded protein is CASSPMGQPQHF. This chain uses TRBV18 with TRBJ1-5, with D hard to call. Germline loops: CDR1 KGHSH, CDR2 LQKENI. V lost 2 bases to trimming and J lost 6 bases, with 5 bases between them. This CDR3 has 12 residues.

A few counts support this clonotype. CDR3 sequence reads: CASSLAAQETQYF. CDR3 DNA: TGTGCCAGCAGTTTGGCGGCCCAAGAGACCCAGTACTTC. J is TRBJ2-5 and V is TRBV28; D uncertain. The germline CDR1 and CDR2 sequences are MDHEN and SYDVKM. The V and J ends lost 3 bases and 1 base respectively, with 6 bases between them. The CDR3 covers 13 residues.

V is TRBV10-3 and J is TRBJ2-1; 8 bases match TRBD2. With 2 bases clipped from V and 15 bases from J, the junction kept 6 bases outside the gene matches. Germline V gives CDR1 ENHRY, CDR2 SYGVKD. CDR3 length: 12 amino acids. CDR3 in amino acids: CAISEDGTRRFF. In DNA form, the CDR3 reads TGTGCCATCAGTGAGGATGGGACTAGACGGTTCTTC.

This clonotype was observed a few times. The chain employs TRBV11-1 and TRBJ2-4; TRBD1 might be the D (6 bases). Germline V gene sequence: CDR1 SGHAT, CDR2 FQDESV (reference sequence). V was shortened by 5 bases and J by 1 base, with 12 bases between the two germline ends. The CDR3 consists of 15 residues. The CDR3 coding sequence is TGTGCCAGCAGCCCAACGCAGGGGGCCAAAAACATTCAGTACTTC. Its protein product is CASSPTQGAKNIQYF. Full variable domain (missing parts from reference TRBV11-1 and TRBJ2-4): EAEVAQSPRYKITEKSQAVAFWCDPISGHATLYWYRQILGQGPELLVQFQDESVVDDSQLPKDRFSAERLKGVDSTLKIQPAELGDSAMYLCASSPTQGAKNIQYFGAGTRLSVL.

This chain connects TRBV5-1 to TRBJ2-5; 13 bases align to TRBD2. V was clipped by 5 bases and J by 5 bases; unmatched bases: 6. The germline gives CDR1 SGHRS, CDR2 YFSETQ. This CDR3 has 15 residues. The CDR3 bases are TGCGCCAGCAGGCCGACTAGCGGGGGGCCTGAGACCCAGTACTTC. Protein: CASRPTSGGPETQYF.

The chain uses TRBV27 and TRBJ2-3; D is undetermined. Germline V gene sequence: CDR1 MNHEY, CDR2 SMNVEV (reference sequence). The CDR3 contains 13 residues. Trimming left V 2 bases short and J 4 bases short, with 7 bases between. Here the CDR3 reads CASSLKGPDTQYF. DNA for the CDR3: TGTGCCAGCAGTTTAAAGGGTCCAGATACGCAGTATTTT.

The chain uses TRBV4-1 and TRBJ1-1; D ambiguous. Trimming stripped 0 bases from V and 8 bases from J, with 10 bases between. The CDR3 is 13 amino acids. CDR1 and CDR2 (germline): MGHRA, YSYEKL. CDR3 sequence (DNA): TGCGCCAGCAGCCAAGAGTCCCCCCGGGAAGCTTTCTTT. Translated: CASSQESPREAFF.

The chain carries TRBV20-1 and TRBJ2-7, with TRBD1 matching 7 bases. The CDR3 is made up of 14 amino acids. Germline V gene data show CDR1 as DFQATT and CDR2 as SNEGSKA (reference sequence). With V trimmed by 6 bases and J by 0 bases, 8 bases remained unmatched. CDR3: CSANRGGGSYEQYF. The CDR3 region has the DNA TGCAGTGCAAACAGGGGTGGCGGCTCCTACGAGCAGTACTTC.

The V gene is TRBV6-2 or TRBV6-3, the J gene TRBJ2-3; D is unresolved. V was pared by 6 bases and J by 0 bases, with 19 bases between. Germline V gene sequence: CDR1 MNHEY, CDR2 SVGEGT. CDR3 length equals 17 residues. The CDR3 reads CASSSRRTTTSTDTQYF. DNA of the CDR3: TGTGCCAGCAGCTCCCGTCGGACCACCACTAGCACAGATACGCAGTATTTT.